Listed below are T cell receptor beta chains from one sample, sequenced in a study of cytomegalovirus exposure and HLA in healthy donors. Repertoires were generated with immunoSEQ multiplex PCR, while TCRdb's copy carries only in-frame clones and drops some. This sample carries 130,000 to 150,000 clones, more than 70% of them seen once, and the ten largest clones take 4.9%. Sequenced material: PBMCs. The source of these receptors is a woman aged 50 to 65 in good health and CMV-seronegative. Both conserved end residues are part of each CDR3. D genes are given only for firm matches. Only some rows state a clone size, as once, few, many or a class for expanded clones.

j_gene: TRBJ1-4; abundance: .; d_gene: .; v_gene: TRBV15; CDR3aa: CATSRGETLTNEKLFF; CDR3nt: TGTGCCACCAGCAGAGGGGAGACACTTACTAATGAAAAACTGTTTTTT
j_gene: TRBJ2-2; abundance: .; d_gene: .; v_gene: TRBV6-1; CDR3aa: CASRLVTGELFF; CDR3nt: TGTGCCAGCAGGCTAGTAACCGGGGAGCTGTTTTTT
j_gene: TRBJ2-2; abundance: .; d_gene: .; v_gene: TRBV5-6; CDR3aa: CASSAGQYANTGELFF; CDR3nt: TGTGCCAGCAGCGCCGGACAGTACGCGAACACCGGGGAGCTGTTTTTT
j_gene: TRBJ1-5; abundance: .; d_gene: TRBD1; v_gene: TRBV28; CDR3aa: CASSYQDRGNQPQHF; CDR3nt: TGTGCCAGCAGTTACCAGGACAGGGGCAATCAGCCCCAGCATTTT
j_gene: TRBJ2-1; abundance: .; d_gene: TRBD1; v_gene: TRBV5-1; CDR3aa: CASSWGQNNEQFF; CDR3nt: TGCGCCAGCAGCTGGGGACAGAACAATGAGCAGTTCTTC
j_gene: TRBJ2-7; abundance: .; d_gene: .; v_gene: TRBV19; CDR3aa: CASSISYAGLYEQYF; CDR3nt: TGTGCCAGTAGTATATCCTACGCGGGACTTTACGAGCAGTACTTC
j_gene: TRBJ1-3; abundance: .; d_gene: TRBD1; v_gene: TRBV5-1; CDR3aa: CASSVTGGSGNTIYF; CDR3nt: TGCGCCAGCAGCGTAACAGGGGGCTCTGGAAACACCATATATTTT
j_gene: TRBJ1-2; abundance: few; d_gene: .; v_gene: TRBV5-8; CDR3aa: CASSWYRDDYGYTF; CDR3nt: TGTGCCAGCAGCTGGTACAGGGATGACTATGGCTACACCTTC
j_gene: TRBJ1-4; abundance: .; d_gene: .; v_gene: TRBV5-1; CDR3aa: CASSPGVHEKLFF; CDR3nt: TGCGCCAGCAGCCCGGGGGTTCATGAAAAACTGTTTTTT
j_gene: TRBJ2-1; abundance: .; d_gene: .; v_gene: TRBV2; CDR3aa: CASSGLVIPNEQFF; CDR3nt: TGTGCCAGCAGTGGACTAGTGATTCCCAATGAGCAGTTCTTC
j_gene: TRBJ1-6; abundance: .; d_gene: TRBD1; v_gene: TRBV11-2; CDR3aa: CASSRTGGGNSPLHF; CDR3nt: TGTGCCAGCAGCCGGACAGGGGGTGGGAATTCACCCCTCCACTTT
j_gene: TRBJ2-7; abundance: .; d_gene: .; v_gene: TRBV23-1; CDR3aa: CASSQSGQGLSYEQYF; CDR3nt: TGCGCCAGCAGTCAATCGGGGCAGGGTCTTTCCTACGAGCAGTACTTC